These 25 T cell receptor beta chains share one sample of origin, sequenced in a study of blood T cell repertoires in COVID-19. TCRdb's table, derived via immunoSEQ multiplex PCR, lists solely in-frame clones and lacks some. The sample has approximately 250,000 clones; 85% are singletons. The sequenced material came from peripheral blood. The receptors stem from a woman aged 60-75 years with active or convalescent COVID-19.

In its sample, this clone was seen once. V is TRBV19 and J is TRBJ2-7, with 9 nucleotides matching TRBD2. J lost 3 bases, V lost 2 bases, and 8 bases had no gene match. CDR3 size: 16 residues. Per germline, CDR1 LNHDA and CDR2 SQIVND (reference sequence). CDR3 in DNA: TGTGCCAGTAGTATAAGTAGCGGGAGCGGGGGCTACGAGCAGTACTTC. Protein product: CASSISSGSGGYEQYF.

The chain combines TRBV2 with TRBJ2-1; TRBD2 matches 13 bases. CDR1 and CDR2 from the germline V gene are SNHLY and FYNNEI. V gave up 2 bases and J gave up 8 bases; unmatched junction bases: 3. This CDR3 has 15 amino acids. The CDR3: CASSELLAGGHEQFF. In DNA form, the CDR3 reads TGTGCCAGCAGTGAACTACTAGCGGGGGGGCATGAGCAGTTCTTC.

The chain joins TRBV19 to TRBJ2-5; TRBD1 matches 8 bases. Germline V CDR1 and CDR2: LNHDA, SQIVND (reference sequence). The V segment lost 3 bases and the J segment 13 bases; nucleotides outside the gene matches: 4. The CDR3 is made up of 11 amino acids. CDR3 DNA: TGTGCCAGTAGTATGGGGACAGGACTGTACTTC. This encodes CASSMGTGLYF.

The sample holds a few counts of this clone. The chain combines TRBV9 with TRBJ1-3; 11 bases are shared with TRBD1. The CDR3 has 15 residues. From germline, CDR1 is SGDLS and CDR2 YYNGEE. Losses at the gene ends were 3 bases for V and 3 bases for J; bases not matched to a gene: 2. The CDR3 coding sequence is TGTGCCAGCAGCGCCGGGACAGGGGGTGGAAACACCATATATTTT. Encoded protein: CASSAGTGGGNTIYF.

This clone is a singleton in its sample. The V and J genes are TRBV28 and TRBJ2-4; TRBD1 is a possible D gene (5 bases). Germline-derived CDR1 and CDR2 are MDHEN and SYDVKM. V lost 7 bases, J lost 6 bases, and 16 bases lay in between. The CDR3 consists of 14 residues. CDR3 region: CASKKGLNGNIQYF. The CDR3 bases are TGTGCCAGCAAAAAGGGGCTTAATGGAAACATTCAGTACTTC.

The chain is built from TRBV5-8 and TRBJ2-2, with D tentatively TRBD1 (5 bases). The germline V gene encodes CDR1 SGHTS and CDR2 YDEGEE. V shed 10 bases and J shed 5 bases, with 12 bases lying between them. The CDR3 extends over 12 amino acids. CDR3 nucleotide sequence: TGTGCCGGGCAGGGCTGGACCGGGGAGCTGTTTTTT. Translating gives CAGQGWTGELFF.

This clone has a handful of counts. The chain employs TRBV3-1 (or the pseudogene TRBV3-2) and TRBJ2-2; 8 bases align to TRBD2. With 2 bases clipped from V and 1 base from J, the junction kept 0 bases outside the gene matches. CDR1 is LGHDT, CDR2 YNNKEL, per germline (reference sequence). The CDR3 has 15 amino acids. CDR3 in DNA: TGTGCCAGCAGCCAAAGCGGGGGGAACACCGGGGAGCTGTTTTTT. Residues: CASSQSGGNTGELFF.

V and J are TRBV5-4 and TRBJ1-6, with unresolved D. Trimming removed 4 bases at V and 8 bases at J, with 16 bases between. CDR1 SGHNT and CDR2 YYREEE come from the germline V gene (reference sequence). CDR3 length: 15 amino acids. As DNA, the CDR3 is TGTGCCAGCAGCGTCGGATCGGGGTCTGATTCACCCCTCCACTTT. Its protein is CASSVGSGSDSPLHF. Full variable domain (missing parts from reference TRBV5-4 and TRBJ1-6): ETGVTQSPTHLIKTRGQQVTLRCSSQSGHNTVSWYQQALGQGPQFIFQYYREEENGRGNFPPRFSGLQFPNYSSELNVNALELDDSALYLCASSVGSGSDSPLHFGNGTRLTVT.

The rearrangement uses TRBV10-1 and TRBJ2-3; 9 bases map to TRBD2. CDR3 length: 14 amino acids. The V segment lost 6 bases and the J segment 4 bases; nucleotides outside the gene matches: 5. Germline-derived CDR1 and CDR2 are WNHNN and SYGVQD (reference sequence). CDR3: CASSAGLASDTQYF. In nucleotides, the CDR3 is TGCGCCAGCAGCGCGGGACTAGCCTCAGATACGCAGTATTTT.

In its sample, this clone was seen a few times. The chain joins TRBV3-1 (or the pseudogene TRBV3-2) to TRBJ2-7, with D tentatively TRBD2 (7 bases). The ends were cut back, 4 bases at V and 4 bases at J, with 14 bases in the middle. This CDR3 spans 14 amino acids. Germline-derived CDR1 and CDR2 are LGHDT and YNNKEL (reference sequence). The CDR3 here is CASSPQGRGYEQYF. The DNA for the CDR3 is TGTGCCAGCAGCCCCCAGGGGAGGGGATACGAGCAGTACTTC.

CDR3 DNA: TGTGCCAGCAGCTTAGCGGTAGCGGGGGCCTACAATGAGCAGTTCTTC. The encoded protein is CASSLAVAGAYNEQFF. The chain has TRBV11-2 and TRBJ2-1; 9 nucleotides align to TRBD2. The CDR3 is 16 residues long. J was trimmed by 2 bases and V by 1 base; bases with no gene match: 3. Germline V CDR1 and CDR2: SGHAT, FQNNGV.

The chain carries TRBV2 and TRBJ1-4, with D tentatively TRBD1 (5 bases). Trimming took off 4 bases at V and 7 bases at J, with 13 bases between the two ends. The CDR3 is 14 residues long. From germline, CDR1 is SNHLY and CDR2 FYNNEI. This CDR3 reads CASSASQGGEKLFF. The CDR3 DNA reads TGTGCCAGCAGTGCAAGTCAGGGCGGTGAAAAACTGTTTTTT.

The chain has TRBV5-4 and TRBJ1-1; unclear D gene. CDR3 size: 14 residues. The V gene's germline CDR1 is SGHNT and CDR2 YYREEE (reference sequence). The germline V and J ends were trimmed by 4 bases and 1 base, with 11 bases remaining between them. The CDR3 protein is CASSPGIQNTEAFF. The CDR3 DNA sequence: TGTGCCAGCAGCCCGGGAATTCAGAACACTGAAGCTTTCTTT.

The chain links TRBV2 to TRBJ2-7; D unresolved. The CDR3 spans 12 residues. The germline gives CDR1 SNHLY, CDR2 FYNNEI. V was clipped by 7 bases and J by 5 bases, with 12 bases between them. CDR3 sequence (DNA): TGTGCCAGCACAGGTCGCGCCGACGAGCAGTACTTC. Translating gives CASTGRADEQYF.

In the case of this clone: Additional DNA sequences in this sample encode the identical CDR3. The chain joins TRBV5-1 to TRBJ2-6; 7 nucleotides line up with TRBD1. V was clipped by 5 bases and J by 2 bases; unmatched bases: 4. Germline values: CDR1 SGHRS, CDR2 YFSETQ. The CDR3 is made up of 15 amino acids. This CDR3 reads CASSSQGAGANVLTF. CDR3 nucleotides: TGCGCCAGCAGTTCCCAGGGGGCTGGGGCCAACGTCCTGACTTTC.

This chain links TRBV7-8 with TRBJ2-7; 8 nucleotides match TRBD2. The junction had 9 bases not matched to a gene; V was cut back by 5 bases and J by 3 bases. Germline lookup yields CDR1 SGHVS and CDR2 FQNEAQ. This CDR3 spans 15 amino acids. The CDR3 bases are TGTGCCAGCAGCCCCTCCCCAAGCGGGGGCTACGAGCAGTACTTC. It is translated as CASSPSPSGGYEQYF.

CDR3 nucleotide sequence: TGTGCCAGCAGCCCCAATGCGGGGGCGGGCTATGGCTACACCTTC. This sequence encodes CASSPNAGAGYGYTF. V is TRBV3-1 (or the pseudogene TRBV3-2) and J is TRBJ1-2, with D possibly TRBD1 on 6 matching bases. Trimming stripped 4 bases from V and 4 bases from J, with 16 bases between. The CDR3 runs 15 residues. Per the germline V gene, CDR1 is LGHDT and CDR2 is YNNKEL (reference sequence).

This sequence joins TRBV5-1 and TRBJ1-2; D perhaps matches TRBD1 (5 bases). Trimming cost V 2 bases and J 4 bases, with 9 bases left between them. Germline V gene lookup returns CDR1 SGHRS and CDR2 YFSETQ. The CDR3 covers 13 residues. The CDR3 region has the DNA TGCGCCAGCAGCTTCCAGGGCCCCTATGGCTACACCTTC. Translated, it gives CASSFQGPYGYTF.

V usage is TRBV7-9 and J usage is TRBJ2-7; 12 bases fit TRBD2. There are 14 residues in the CDR3. Germline assignment: CDR1 SEHNR and CDR2 FQNEAQ (reference sequence). The CDR3 protein is CASSLAGGPYEQYV. In DNA, the CDR3 is TGTGCCAGCAGCCTAGCGGGGGGGCCATACGAGCAGTACGTC.

The chain couples TRBV4-1 to TRBJ2-1; TRBD2 matches at 8 bases. Germline CDR1 reads MGHRA; CDR2 reads YSYEKL. The CDR3 consists of 17 residues. Trimming cost V 3 bases and J 3 bases; bases outside gene matches: 10. The CDR3 here is CASSQESAGASYNEQFF. The CDR3 DNA reads TGCGCCAGCAGCCAGGAATCAGCGGGAGCTAGCTACAATGAGCAGTTCTTC.

V and J are TRBV18 and TRBJ2-5, with D tentatively TRBD2 (6 bases). V lost 4 bases to trimming and J lost 1 base, with 13 bases between them. The CDR3 spans 15 residues. Germline lookup yields CDR1 KGHSH and CDR2 LQKENI. The CDR3 DNA reads TGTGCCAGCTCACGTCTCCTAGCGAGCCAAGAGACCCAGTACTTC. As protein: CASSRLLASQETQYF.

V and J are TRBV4-1 and TRBJ2-7, with no clear D. This CDR3 has 13 amino acids. Trimming cost V 0 bases and J 7 bases, with 10 bases left between them. Germline CDR1 MGHRA, CDR2 YSYEKL. The CDR3 loop reads CASSQEIQREQYF. The DNA of the CDR3 is TGCGCCAGCAGCCAAGAAATCCAGAGGGAGCAGTACTTC.

The CDR3 region has the DNA TGTGCCAGCAGCGCACCCGGGGGGGAAAAACTGTTTTTT. Translating it yields CASSAPGGEKLFF. The chain links TRBV9 to TRBJ1-4; D is perhaps TRBD1 (5 bases). This CDR3 spans 13 amino acids. Trimming removed 3 bases from V and 8 bases from J, with 11 bases in between. CDR1 SGDLS and CDR2 YYNGEE come from the germline V gene.

The chain recombines TRBV2 with TRBJ2-5; TRBD1 aligns across 7 bases. The CDR3 totals 13 residues. The V gene end was trimmed by 10 bases and the J gene end by 2 bases; junction bases not matched to a gene: 7. Germline V gene data show CDR1 as SNHLY and CDR2 as FYNNEI. The CDR3 spells CATGTARQETQYF. The CDR3 DNA reads as TGTGCCACCGGGACAGCGCGACAAGAGACCCAGTACTTC.

J is TRBJ2-7 and V is TRBV29-1, with 7 bases matching TRBD1. The CDR3 loop spans 14 amino acids. V lost 7 bases, J lost 5 bases, and 14 bases stayed unmatched. Germline V gives CDR1 SQVTM, CDR2 ANQGSEA. The CDR3 protein is CSASPRDSSDEQYF. CDR3 bases: TGCAGCGCGTCACCGAGGGACAGCAGCGACGAGCAGTACTTC.